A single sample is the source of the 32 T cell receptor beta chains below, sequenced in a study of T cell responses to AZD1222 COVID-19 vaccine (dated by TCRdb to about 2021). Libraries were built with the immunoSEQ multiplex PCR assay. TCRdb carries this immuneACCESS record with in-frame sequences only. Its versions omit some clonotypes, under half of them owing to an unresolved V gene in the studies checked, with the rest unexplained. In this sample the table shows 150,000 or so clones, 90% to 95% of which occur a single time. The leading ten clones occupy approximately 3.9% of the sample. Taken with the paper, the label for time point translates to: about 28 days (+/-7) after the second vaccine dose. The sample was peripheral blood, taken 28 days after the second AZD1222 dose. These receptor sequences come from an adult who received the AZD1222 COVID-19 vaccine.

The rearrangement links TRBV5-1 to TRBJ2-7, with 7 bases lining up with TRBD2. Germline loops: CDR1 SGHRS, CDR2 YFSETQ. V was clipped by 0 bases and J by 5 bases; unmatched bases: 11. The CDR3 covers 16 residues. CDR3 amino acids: CASSLAGEGDPNEQYF. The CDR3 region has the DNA TGCGCCAGCAGCTTGGCCGGGGAGGGCGACCCCAACGAGCAGTACTTC.

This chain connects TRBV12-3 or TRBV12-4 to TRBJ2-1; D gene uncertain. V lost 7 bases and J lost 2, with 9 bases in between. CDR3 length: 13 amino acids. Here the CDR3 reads CASKQRTYNEQFF. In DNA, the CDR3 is TGTGCCAGCAAGCAGCGAACCTACAATGAGCAGTTCTTC.

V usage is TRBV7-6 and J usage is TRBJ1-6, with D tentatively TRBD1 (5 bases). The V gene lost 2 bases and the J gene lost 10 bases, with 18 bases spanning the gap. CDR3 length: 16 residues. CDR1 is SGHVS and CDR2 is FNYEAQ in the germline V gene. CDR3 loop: CASSLNRGERQSPLHF. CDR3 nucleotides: TGTGCCAGCAGCTTAAATCGAGGGGAACGGCAATCACCCCTCCACTTT. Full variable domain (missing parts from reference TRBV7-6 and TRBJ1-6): GAGVSQSPRYKVTKRGQDVALRCDPISGHVSLYWYRQALGQGPEFLTYFNYEAQQDKSGLPNDRFSAERPEGSISTLTIQRTEQRDSAMYRCASSLNRGERQSPLHFGNGTRLTVT.

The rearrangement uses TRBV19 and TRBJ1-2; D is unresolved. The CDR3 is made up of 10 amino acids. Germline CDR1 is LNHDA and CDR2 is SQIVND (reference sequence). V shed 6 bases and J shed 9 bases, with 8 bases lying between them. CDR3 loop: CASRRGSYTF. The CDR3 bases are TGTGCCAGTAGACGTGGGAGCTACACCTTC.

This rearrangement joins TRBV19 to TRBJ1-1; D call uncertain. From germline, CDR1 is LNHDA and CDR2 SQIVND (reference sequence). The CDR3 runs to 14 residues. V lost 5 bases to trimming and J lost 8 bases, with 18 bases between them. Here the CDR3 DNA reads TGTGCCAGTAGTCCCCGAAGGGAGCCAAGCGAAGCTTTCTTT. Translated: CASSPRREPSEAFF.

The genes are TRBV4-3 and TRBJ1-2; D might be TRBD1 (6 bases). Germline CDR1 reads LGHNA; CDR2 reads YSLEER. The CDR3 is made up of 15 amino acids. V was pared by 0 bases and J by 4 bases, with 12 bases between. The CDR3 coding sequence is TGCGCCAGCAGCCAAGATAGGGGGGGAGCCTATGGCTACACCTTC. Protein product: CASSQDRGGAYGYTF.

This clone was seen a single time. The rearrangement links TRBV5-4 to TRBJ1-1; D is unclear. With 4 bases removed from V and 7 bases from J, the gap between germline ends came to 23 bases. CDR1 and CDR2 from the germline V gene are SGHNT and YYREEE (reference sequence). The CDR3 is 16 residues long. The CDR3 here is CASSPPYSTPRDEAFF. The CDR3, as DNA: TGTGCCAGCAGCCCACCTTACTCGACACCTCGAGATGAAGCTTTCTTT.

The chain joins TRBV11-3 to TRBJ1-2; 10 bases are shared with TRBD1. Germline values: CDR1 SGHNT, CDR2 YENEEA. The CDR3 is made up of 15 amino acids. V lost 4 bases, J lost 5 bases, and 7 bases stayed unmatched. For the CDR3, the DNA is TGTGCCAGCAGCTCGCGACAGGGGGCCTATTATGGCTACACCTTC. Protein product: CASSSRQGAYYGYTF.

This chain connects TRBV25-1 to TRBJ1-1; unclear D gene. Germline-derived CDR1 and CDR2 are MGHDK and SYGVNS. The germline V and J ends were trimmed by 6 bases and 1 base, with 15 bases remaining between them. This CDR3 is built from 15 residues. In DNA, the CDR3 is TGTGCCAGCAGACAGATGGGCGGGAAGAACACTGAAGCTTTCTTT. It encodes CASRQMGGKNTEAFF. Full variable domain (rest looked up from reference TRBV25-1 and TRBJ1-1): EADIYQTPRYLVIGTGKKITLECSQTMGHDKMYWYQQDPGMELHLIHYSYGVNSTEKGDLSSESTVSRIRTEHFPLTLESARPSHTSQYLCASRQMGGKNTEAFFGQGTRLTVV.

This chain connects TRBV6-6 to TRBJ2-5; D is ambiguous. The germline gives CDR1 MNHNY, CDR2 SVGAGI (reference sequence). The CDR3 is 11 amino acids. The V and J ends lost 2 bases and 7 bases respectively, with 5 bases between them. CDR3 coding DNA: TGTGCCAGCAGTTACCTTTTGACCCAGTACTTC. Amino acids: CASSYLLTQYF.

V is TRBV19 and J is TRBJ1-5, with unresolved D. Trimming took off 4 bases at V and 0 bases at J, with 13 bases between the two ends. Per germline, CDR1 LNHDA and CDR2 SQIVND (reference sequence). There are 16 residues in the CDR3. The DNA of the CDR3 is TGTGCCAGTAGTACGAACGGACGGAATAGCAATCAGCCCCAGCATTTT. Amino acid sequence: CASSTNGRNSNQPQHF.

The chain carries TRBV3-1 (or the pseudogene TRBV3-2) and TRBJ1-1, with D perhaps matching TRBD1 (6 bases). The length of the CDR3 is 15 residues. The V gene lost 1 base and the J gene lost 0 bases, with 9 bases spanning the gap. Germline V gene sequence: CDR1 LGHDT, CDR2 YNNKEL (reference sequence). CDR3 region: CASSQANRVNTEAFF. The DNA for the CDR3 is TGTGCCAGCAGCCAAGCGAACAGGGTGAACACTGAAGCTTTCTTT.

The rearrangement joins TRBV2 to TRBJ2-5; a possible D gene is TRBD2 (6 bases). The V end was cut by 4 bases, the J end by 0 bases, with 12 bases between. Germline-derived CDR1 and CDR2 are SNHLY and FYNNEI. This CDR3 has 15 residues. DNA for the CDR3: TGTGCCAGCAGTGGACTAGTGGGGAACCAAGAGACCCAGTACTTC. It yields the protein CASSGLVGNQETQYF.

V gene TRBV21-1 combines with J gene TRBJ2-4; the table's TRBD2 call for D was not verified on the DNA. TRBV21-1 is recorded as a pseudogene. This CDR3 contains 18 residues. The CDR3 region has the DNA TGTGCCAGCAGCTGGCGGGGGGGCCGCAGGCGGGCCAAAAACATTCAGTACTTC. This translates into CASSWRGGRRRAKNIQYF.

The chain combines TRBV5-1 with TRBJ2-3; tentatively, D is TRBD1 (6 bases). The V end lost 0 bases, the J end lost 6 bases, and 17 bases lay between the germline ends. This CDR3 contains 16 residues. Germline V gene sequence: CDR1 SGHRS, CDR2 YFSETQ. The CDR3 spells CASSLEGGDPYDTQYF. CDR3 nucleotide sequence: TGCGCCAGCAGCTTGGAAGGGGGAGATCCCTATGATACGCAGTATTTT.

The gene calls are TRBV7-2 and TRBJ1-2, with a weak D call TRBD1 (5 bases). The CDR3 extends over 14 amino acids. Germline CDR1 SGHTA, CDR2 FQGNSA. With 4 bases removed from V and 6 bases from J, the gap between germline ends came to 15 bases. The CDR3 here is CASSSPGFGHGYTF. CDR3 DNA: TGTGCCAGCAGCTCCCCAGGGTTCGGGCATGGCTACACCTTC.

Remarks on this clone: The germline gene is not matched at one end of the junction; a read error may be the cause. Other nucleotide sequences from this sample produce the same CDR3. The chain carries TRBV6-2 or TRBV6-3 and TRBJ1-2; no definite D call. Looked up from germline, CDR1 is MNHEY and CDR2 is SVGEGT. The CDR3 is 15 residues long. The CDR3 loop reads CASSYSETSIYGYTF. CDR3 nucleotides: TGTGCCAGCAGCTACTCAGAGACCTCTATCTATGGCTACACCTTC.

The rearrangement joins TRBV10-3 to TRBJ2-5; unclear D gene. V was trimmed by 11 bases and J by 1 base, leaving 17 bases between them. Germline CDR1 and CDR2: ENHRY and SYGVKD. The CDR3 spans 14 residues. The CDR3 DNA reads TGTGCCTCTAGTGCCGCTGAGATCCAAGAGACCCAGTACTTC. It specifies CASSAAEIQETQYF.

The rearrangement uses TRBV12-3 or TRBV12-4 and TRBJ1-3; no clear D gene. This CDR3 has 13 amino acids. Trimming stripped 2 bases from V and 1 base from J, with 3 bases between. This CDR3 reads CASSLYSGNTIYF. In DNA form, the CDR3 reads TGTGCCAGCAGTTTATATTCTGGAAACACCATATATTTT.

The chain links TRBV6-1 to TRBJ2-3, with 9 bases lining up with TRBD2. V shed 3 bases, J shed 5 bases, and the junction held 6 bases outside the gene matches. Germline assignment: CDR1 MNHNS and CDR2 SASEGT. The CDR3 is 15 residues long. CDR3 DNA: TGTGCCAGCAGTGAGCGGGGGGGCGGTATAGATACGCAGTATTTT. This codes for CASSERGGGIDTQYF.

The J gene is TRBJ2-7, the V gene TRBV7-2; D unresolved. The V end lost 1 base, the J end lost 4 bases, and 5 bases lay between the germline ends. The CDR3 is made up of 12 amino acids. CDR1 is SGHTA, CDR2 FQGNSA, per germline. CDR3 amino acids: CASSLELYEQYF. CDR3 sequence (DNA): TGTGCCAGCAGCTTAGAGCTGTACGAGCAGTACTTC. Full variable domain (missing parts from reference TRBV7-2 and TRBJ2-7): GAGVSQSPSNKVTEKGKDVELRCDPISGHTALYWYRQSLGQGLEFLIYFQGNSAPDKSGLPSDRFSAERTGGSVSTLTIQRTQQEDSAVYLCASSLELYEQYFGPGTRLTVT.

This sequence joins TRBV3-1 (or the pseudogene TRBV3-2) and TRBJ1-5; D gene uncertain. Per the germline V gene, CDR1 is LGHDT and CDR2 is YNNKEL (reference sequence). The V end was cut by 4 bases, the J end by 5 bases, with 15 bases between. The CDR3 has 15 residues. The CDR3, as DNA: TGTGCCAGCAGCCGGAACACCCTAGCAGATCAGCCCCAGCATTTT. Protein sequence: CASSRNTLADQPQHF.

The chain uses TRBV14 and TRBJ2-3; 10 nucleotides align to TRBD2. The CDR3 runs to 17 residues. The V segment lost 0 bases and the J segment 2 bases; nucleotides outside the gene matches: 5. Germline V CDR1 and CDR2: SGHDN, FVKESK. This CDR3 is CASSQDVAGGPTDTQYF. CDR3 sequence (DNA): TGTGCCAGCAGCCAAGATGTAGCGGGGGGCCCCACAGATACGCAGTATTTT. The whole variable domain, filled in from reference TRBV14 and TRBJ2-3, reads EAGVTQFPSHSVIEKGQTVTLRCDPISGHDNLYWYRRVMGKEIKFLLHFVKESKQDESGMPNNRFLAERTGGTYSTLKVQPAELEDSGVYFCASSQDVAGGPTDTQYFGPGTRLTVL.

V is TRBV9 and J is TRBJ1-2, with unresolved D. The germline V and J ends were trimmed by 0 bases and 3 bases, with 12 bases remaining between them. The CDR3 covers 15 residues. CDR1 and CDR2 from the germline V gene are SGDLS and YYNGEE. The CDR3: CASSVGPGFDYGYTF. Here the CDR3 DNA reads TGTGCCAGCAGCGTAGGACCGGGGTTCGACTATGGCTACACCTTC.

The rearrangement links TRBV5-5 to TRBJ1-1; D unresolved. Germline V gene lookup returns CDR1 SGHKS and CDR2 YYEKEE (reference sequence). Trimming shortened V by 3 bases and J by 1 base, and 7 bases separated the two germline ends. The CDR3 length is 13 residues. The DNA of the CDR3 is TGTGCCAGCAGCTCCCCCCCGAACACTGAAGCTTTCTTT. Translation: CASSSPPNTEAFF. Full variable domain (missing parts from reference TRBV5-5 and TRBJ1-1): DAGVTQSPTHLIKTRGQQVTLRCSPISGHKSVSWYQQVLGQGPQFIFQYYEKEERGRGNFPDRFSARQFPNYSSELNVNALLLGDSALYLCASSSPPNTEAFFGQGTRLTVV.

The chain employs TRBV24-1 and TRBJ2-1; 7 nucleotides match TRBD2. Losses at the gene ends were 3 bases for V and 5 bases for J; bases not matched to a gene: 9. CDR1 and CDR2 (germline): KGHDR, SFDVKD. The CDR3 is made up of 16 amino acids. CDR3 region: CATSDPKAGQNNEQFF. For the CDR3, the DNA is TGTGCCACCAGTGATCCTAAAGCGGGGCAGAACAATGAGCAGTTCTTC.

CDR3 DNA: TGTGCCAGCAGTTACGCAGGGGCCGATGAAGCTTTCTTT. It encodes CASSYAGADEAFF. The chain is built from TRBV6-6 and TRBJ1-1; TRBD1 is a possible D gene (6 bases). V gave up 2 bases and J gave up 7 bases, with 11 bases separating them. Germline loops: CDR1 MNHNY, CDR2 SVGAGI (reference sequence). This CDR3 region has 13 residues.

CDR3 sequence (DNA): TGTGCCAGCAGCTTACGGGACAGCAGCACAGATACGCAGTATTTT. Protein: CASSLRDSSTDTQYF. The J gene is TRBJ2-3, the V gene TRBV21-1; the table's D call, TRBD1, has no DNA check behind it. TRBV21-1 is given as a pseudogene. CDR3 length equals 15 residues.

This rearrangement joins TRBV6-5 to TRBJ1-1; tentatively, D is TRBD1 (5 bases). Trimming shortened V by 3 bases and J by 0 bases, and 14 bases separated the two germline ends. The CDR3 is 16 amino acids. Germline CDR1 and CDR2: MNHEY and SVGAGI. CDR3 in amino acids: CASSYASGIMNTEAFF. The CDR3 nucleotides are TGTGCCAGCAGTTATGCTTCAGGGATCATGAACACTGAAGCTTTCTTT.

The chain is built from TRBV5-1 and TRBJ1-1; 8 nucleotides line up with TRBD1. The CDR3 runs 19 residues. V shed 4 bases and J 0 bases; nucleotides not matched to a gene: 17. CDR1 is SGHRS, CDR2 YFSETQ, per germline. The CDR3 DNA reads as TGCGCCAGCAGCCCCCCGTCTGCGACAGGGGTGAGCGTGAACACTGAAGCTTTCTTT. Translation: CASSPPSATGVSVNTEAFF.

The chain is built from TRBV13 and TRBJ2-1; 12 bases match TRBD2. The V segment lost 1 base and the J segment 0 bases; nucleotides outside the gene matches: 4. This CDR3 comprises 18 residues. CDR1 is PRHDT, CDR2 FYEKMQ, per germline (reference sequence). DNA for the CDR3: TGTGCCAGCAGCTTAGAGGTGACTAGCGGGAGCTCCTACAATGAGCAGTTCTTC. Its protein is CASSLEVTSGSSYNEQFF. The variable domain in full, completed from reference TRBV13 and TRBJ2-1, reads AAGVIQSPRHLIKEKRETATLKCYPIPRHDTVYWYQQGPGQDPQFLISFYEKMQSDKGSIPDRFSAQQFSDYHSELNMSSLELGDSALYFCASSLEVTSGSSYNEQFFGPGTRLTVL.

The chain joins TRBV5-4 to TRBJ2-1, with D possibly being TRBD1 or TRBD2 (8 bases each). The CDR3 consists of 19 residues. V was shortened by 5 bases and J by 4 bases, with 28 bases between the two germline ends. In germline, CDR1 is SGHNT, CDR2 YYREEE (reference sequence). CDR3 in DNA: TGTGCCAGCAGTACGACAGGGGCCAGTAGCGGGACCTCATACAATGAGCAGTTCTTC. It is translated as CASSTTGASSGTSYNEQFF.